Reported below is one T cell receptor (beta chain). The antigen is not known. This entry is derived from a study of T cell responses to AZD1222 COVID-19 vaccine. General study findings and limits: Donors were largely white British and mainly female; clonal diversity was possibly underestimated. Vaccine-associated CD4 TCRs spanned spike, dominant at 160-218 and 743-854. Nearly half of spike-specific TCRs reportedly go after variant regions that carry no mutations.

The assay was immunoSEQ multiplex PCR, and TCRdb's table has in-frame clones only and misses some. The sample carries around 140,000 clones, around 92% recorded once. The CDR3 spans 15 residues. CDR1 MDHEN and CDR2 SYDVKM come from the germline V gene. V dropped 2 bases and J dropped 2 bases, with 12 bases sitting between them. The chain carries TRBV28 and TRBJ1-2; no reliable D call. This clonotype originated in an adult in good health. This sample comprised peripheral blood, obtained on day 0 of AZD1222 vaccination. The CDR3 DNA sequence: TGTGCCAGCAGTTTACCCCAGACCGGAAACTATGGCTACACCTTC. This gives the protein CASSLPQTGNYGYTF.